Below, 3 T cell receptor beta chains from the same sample are listed, as sequenced in a study of shared clonotypes between healthy human individuals. TCRdb keeps only in-frame clones here, not all; method: immunoSEQ multiplex PCR. The table shows some 2,000,000 clones, with almost 96% occurring only once. The material sequenced was naive CD4+ T cells sorted from blood. Specified subset: CD45RA+ positively selected. These receptor sequences come from a young man in good health.

Here the CDR3 DNA reads TGTGCCAGCAGTGATATTGGGTGGTCGGTAGGACAGAACACTGAAGCTTTCTTT. Translating it yields CASSDIGWSVGQNTEAFF. This chain connects TRBV25-1 to TRBJ1-1; a possible D gene is TRBD1 (5 bases). Germline V gene data show CDR1 as MGHDK and CDR2 as SYGVNS. The CDR3 totals 18 residues. The germline V and J ends were trimmed by 3 bases and 1 base, with 21 bases remaining between them.

Comments on this clone: The junction shows a germline mismatch at one end, possibly a read error. This chain joins TRBV11-2 and TRBJ2-2, with D unclear. The CDR3 consists of 14 residues. CDR1 SGHAT and CDR2 FQNNGV come from the germline V gene. CDR3 DNA: TGTGCCAGCAGTTTAGCTACTAAGACCGGGGAGCTGTTTTTT. Its translation: CASSLATKTGELFF. The variable domain in full, with the rest retrieved from reference TRBV11-2 and TRBJ2-2, is EAGVAQSPRYKIIEKRQSVAFWCNPISGHATLYWYQQILGQGPKLLIQFQNNGVVDDSQLPKDRFSAERLKGVDSTLKIQPAKLEDSAVYLCASSLATKTGELFFGEGSRLTVL.

The chain links TRBV5-1 to TRBJ2-1; 10 positions agree with TRBD1. The CDR3 length is 14 residues. The germline V gene has CDR1 SGHRS and CDR2 YFSETQ. V trimming: 4 bases; J trimming: 6 bases; junction bases outside the gene matches: 4. CDR3 DNA sequence: TGCGCCAGCAGCCCGGGGGACAGGGGCAATGAGCAGTTCTTC. The encoded protein is CASSPGDRGNEQFF.